These 28 T cell receptor beta chains share one sample of origin, sequenced in a study of blood T cell repertoires in COVID-19. TCRdb keeps only in-frame clones here, not all; method: immunoSEQ multiplex PCR. The sample has 150,000 to 200,000 clones; roughly 87% are singletons. The sample was PBMCs or T cells enriched from blood (not recorded which). Receptors were obtained from a woman aged 45-59 years who had recovered from COVID-19.

The chain combines TRBV5-4 with TRBJ1-3; 10 bases fit TRBD1. This CDR3 region has 15 residues. V was pared by 4 bases and J by 3 bases, with 4 bases of the junction left unmatched. Per germline, CDR1 SGHNT and CDR2 YYREEE (reference sequence). CDR3 coding DNA: TGTGCCAGCAGCGCAGACAGGGGGCATGGAAACACCATATATTTT. Its protein is CASSADRGHGNTIYF.

The J gene is TRBJ2-2, the V gene TRBV27; 14 bases agree with TRBD2. This CDR3 contains 16 residues. Germline V gene lookup returns CDR1 MNHEY and CDR2 SMNVEV (reference sequence). The V segment lost 4 bases and the J segment 6 bases; nucleotides outside the gene matches: 4. DNA for the CDR3: TGTGCCAGCAGTTCCGGACTAGCGGGAGGAGCCGGGGAGCTGTTTTTT. Amino acids: CASSSGLAGGAGELFF.

The V and J genes are TRBV4-2 and TRBJ2-3; 11 nucleotides agree with TRBD2. This CDR3 comprises 17 residues. Trimming at V came to 4 bases and at J to 1 base, leaving 7 bases not matched to a gene. Germline assignment: CDR1 LGHNA and CDR2 YNFKEQ. CDR3 DNA: TGTGCCAGCAGCCCCGGGACTAGCGGTTTTCGCACAGATACGCAGTATTTT. Encoded protein: CASSPGTSGFRTDTQYF.

This chain uses TRBV6-5 with TRBJ2-7, with a tentative D call TRBD1 (5 bases). The CDR3 has 15 amino acids. The V end was cut by 0 bases, the J end by 4 bases, with 13 bases between. CDR1 and CDR2 (germline): MNHEY, SVGAGI. This CDR3 reads CASSYSPAGSYEQYF. DNA for the CDR3: TGTGCCAGCAGTTACTCGCCGGCAGGGTCTTACGAGCAGTACTTC.

The chain combines TRBV4-3 with TRBJ1-4; TRBD1 aligns across 8 bases. From germline, CDR1 is LGHNA and CDR2 YSLEER. V trimming: 5 bases; J trimming: 0 bases; junction bases outside the gene matches: 8. This CDR3 has 17 amino acids. Here the CDR3 reads CASSYQLQGATNEKLFF. Here the CDR3 DNA reads TGCGCCAGCAGCTATCAATTACAGGGGGCAACTAATGAAAAACTGTTTTTT.

The J gene is TRBJ2-4, the V gene TRBV5-6; TRBD2 matches 9 bases. From germline, CDR1 is SGHDT and CDR2 YYEEEE. The V gene end was trimmed by 4 bases and the J gene end by 0 bases; junction bases not matched to a gene: 5. The CDR3 is made up of 16 amino acids. CDR3 residues: CASSPGLAVAKNIQYF. Here the CDR3 DNA reads TGTGCCAGCAGCCCGGGACTAGCTGTAGCCAAAAACATTCAGTACTTC. The full variable domain, its missing parts supplied by reference TRBV5-6 and TRBJ2-4, is DAGVTQSPTHLIKTRGQQVTLRCSPKSGHDTVSWYQQALGQGPQFIFQYYEEEERQRGNFPDRFSGHQFPNYSSELNVNALLLGDSALYLCASSPGLAVAKNIQYFGAGTRLSVL.

This sequence joins TRBV7-2 and TRBJ2-7; D uncertain. The germline V and J ends were trimmed by 0 bases and 3 bases, with 9 bases remaining between them. Germline V lookup: CDR1 SGHTA, CDR2 FQGNSA. This CDR3 has 14 amino acids. The CDR3 nucleotides read TGTGCCAGCAGCTTAGCCCAGTTTGGCTACGAGCAGTACTTC. Translated, it gives CASSLAQFGYEQYF.

The chain couples TRBV29-1 to TRBJ1-2; D ambiguous. V was trimmed by 0 bases and J by 0 bases, leaving 23 bases between them. Germline assignment: CDR1 SQVTM and CDR2 ANQGSEA. CDR3 length: 19 amino acids. The CDR3 reads CSVEDIVGKSAKANYGYTF. CDR3 sequence (DNA): TGCAGCGTTGAAGATATAGTCGGAAAATCAGCGAAAGCTAACTATGGCTACACCTTC.

The chain carries TRBV3-1 (or the pseudogene TRBV3-2) and TRBJ2-1; D unresolved. The V end was cut by 2 bases, the J end by 6 bases, with 11 bases between. CDR1 LGHDT and CDR2 YNNKEL come from the germline V gene (reference sequence). The CDR3 is 14 amino acids. This CDR3 is CASSQRTNFNEQFF. In DNA, the CDR3 is TGTGCCAGCAGCCAACGCACAAATTTCAATGAGCAGTTCTTC.

The CDR3 DNA is TGTGCCAGCAGTCATGGCTGGGTAGCGGGAGGGTTACTAGGCAATGAGCAGTTCTTC. It is translated as CASSHGWVAGGLLGNEQFF. This chain connects TRBV5-6 to TRBJ2-1; 11 nucleotides match TRBD2. This CDR3 spans 19 amino acids. The J segment lost 6 bases and the V segment lost 5 bases, leaving 19 bases of the junction unmatched. Germline V CDR1 and CDR2: SGHDT, YYEEEE.

The V call is TRBV7-3, the J call TRBJ1-4, with D perhaps matching TRBD1 (5 bases). With 5 bases removed from V and 4 bases from J, the gap between germline ends came to 11 bases. Looked up from germline, CDR1 is SGHTA and CDR2 is FQGTGA. The CDR3 covers 14 residues. CDR3 loop: CASSRQHFNEKLFF. As DNA, the CDR3 is TGTGCCAGCAGCCGACAGCACTTTAATGAAAAACTGTTTTTT.

This clone was counted a few times. This chain links TRBV5-1 with TRBJ1-1; 10 nucleotides line up with TRBD1. The CDR3 totals 15 residues. CDR1 is SGHRS, CDR2 YFSETQ, per germline. Germline trimming cut 4 bases from V and 5 bases from J; bases unmatched to any gene: 8. The CDR3 sequence is CASSTGQGGRTEAFF. The CDR3 nucleotides are TGCGCCAGCAGCACCGGACAGGGGGGGCGAACTGAAGCTTTCTTT.

The chain has TRBV5-6 and TRBJ1-1; 7 bases are shared with TRBD1. V trimming: 0 bases; J trimming: 4 bases; junction bases outside the gene matches: 9. The CDR3 covers 16 residues. CDR1 SGHDT and CDR2 YYEEEE come from the germline V gene. Here the CDR3 DNA reads TGTGCCAGCAGCTTGGGGGGACAGAGAAGGGTCACTGAAGCTTTCTTT. Amino acid sequence: CASSLGGQRRVTEAFF.

The V gene is TRBV2, the J gene TRBJ2-3; 8 bases line up with TRBD2. This CDR3 has 15 amino acids. The germline V gene encodes CDR1 SNHLY and CDR2 FYNNEI. The ends lost 5 bases at V and 5 bases at J; junction bases unmatched: 9. The DNA for the CDR3 is TGTGCCAGCAGTTCTGGACTAGCCAATCGAGATACGCAGTATTTT. Translation gives CASSSGLANRDTQYF.

This chain connects TRBV28 to TRBJ2-5; D possibly corresponds to TRBD1 (6 bases). Trimming pared 8 bases from V and 2 bases from J, leaving 6 bases between. The germline V gene encodes CDR1 MDHEN and CDR2 SYDVKM. The CDR3 is 11 residues long. The CDR3 DNA reads as TGTGCCAGCCAGGGGCAAGAGACCCAGTACTTC. It specifies CASQGQETQYF.

This chain's CDR3 is CSVDRGQGEVGYTF. In nucleotides, the CDR3 is TGCAGCGTTGATCGAGGGCAGGGGGAGGTTGGCTACACCTTC. This chain connects TRBV29-1 to TRBJ1-2; 7 bases map to TRBD1. The CDR3 has 14 amino acids. Per germline, CDR1 SQVTM and CDR2 ANQGSEA. The V and J ends lost 3 bases and 7 bases, in that order; junction bases with no gene match: 11.

This clone occurred once. The chain is built from TRBV13 and TRBJ2-1; no definite D call. Germline CDR1 PRHDT, CDR2 FYEKMQ (reference sequence). With 5 bases removed from V and 8 bases from J, the gap between germline ends came to 13 bases. The CDR3 has 13 residues. CDR3 in amino acids: CASSPSLLYEQFF. The CDR3, as DNA: TGTGCCAGCAGCCCCAGTCTGTTGTATGAGCAGTTCTTC.

The chain has TRBV12-5 and TRBJ2-7, with 9 positions matching TRBD2. V lost 0 bases, J lost 5 bases, and 5 bases stayed unmatched. Germline CDR1 is LGHNT and CDR2 is FRNRAP. There are 15 residues in the CDR3. The CDR3 sequence: CASGLVRSGSHEQYF. The CDR3 DNA reads TGTGCTAGTGGTTTGGTACGTAGCGGGAGCCACGAGCAGTACTTC.

This clone has a handful of counts. The rearrangement uses TRBV9 and TRBJ2-6, with D perhaps TRBD1 (6 bases). In germline, CDR1 is SGDLS, CDR2 YYNGEE. The CDR3 runs 13 residues. Trimming removed 8 bases at V and 4 bases at J, with 10 bases between. The CDR3 DNA is TGTGCCAGTACAGGGCCAGGGGCCAACGTCCTGACTTTC. This codes for CASTGPGANVLTF.

This chain links TRBV18 with TRBJ2-5, with 7 nucleotides matching TRBD1. The V gene end was trimmed by 5 bases and the J gene end by 4 bases; junction bases not matched to a gene: 10. Germline V gene data show CDR1 as KGHSH and CDR2 as LQKENI. CDR3 length: 15 residues. The CDR3 coding sequence is TGTGCCAGCTCAGGACGACAGGGTTCGGGAGAGACCCAGTACTTC. Its translation: CASSGRQGSGETQYF.

V and J are TRBV7-2 and TRBJ2-7; possibly TRBD2 for D (6 bases). CDR1 and CDR2 from the germline V gene are SGHTA and FQGNSA. The CDR3 loop spans 13 amino acids. Trimming took 0 bases from V and 6 from J, leaving 9 bases between them. The CDR3 coding sequence is TGTGCCAGCAGCTTAGCGGGAGGTATCGAGCAGTACTTC. It is translated as CASSLAGGIEQYF. The full variable domain, rest sourced from reference TRBV7-2 and TRBJ2-7, is GAGVSQSPSNKVTEKGKDVELRCDPISGHTALYWYRQSLGQGLEFLIYFQGNSAPDKSGLPSDRFSAERTGGSVSTLTIQRTQQEDSAVYLCASSLAGGIEQYFGPGTRLTVT.

The chain couples TRBV7-2 to TRBJ1-5, with no clear D. The germline V gene encodes CDR1 SGHTA and CDR2 FQGNSA. This CDR3 has 13 residues. V lost 5 bases, J lost 5 bases, and 10 bases lay in between. CDR3 sequence: CASSPQADQPQHF. CDR3 DNA: TGTGCCAGCAGCCCTCAGGCCGATCAGCCCCAGCATTTT.

This sequence joins TRBV10-1 and TRBJ2-7; weak D call: TRBD2 (6 bases). CDR1 and CDR2 from the germline V gene are WNHNN and SYGVQD (reference sequence). The germline V and J ends were trimmed by 1 base and 3 bases, with 13 bases remaining between them. The CDR3 sequence is 15 residues long. The CDR3 sequence is CASSEYSGGYYEQYF. Written as DNA, the CDR3 is TGCGCCAGCAGTGAGTATTCCGGAGGGTACTACGAGCAGTACTTC.

There are many counts of this clone. V usage is TRBV5-1 and J usage is TRBJ2-7, with TRBD2 as a possible D gene (6 bases). CDR3 size: 13 residues. Trimming shortened V by 6 bases and J by 1 base, and 11 bases separated the two germline ends. Germline V gene data show CDR1 as SGHRS and CDR2 as YFSETQ. The CDR3 sequence: CASNRDSSYEQYF. The DNA of the CDR3 is TGCGCCAGCAACCGGGACTCTTCCTACGAGCAGTACTTC.

This chain links TRBV27 with TRBJ2-1; 10 bases align to TRBD2. The CDR3 contains 15 residues. V was pared by 4 bases and J by 4 bases, with 4 bases of the junction left unmatched. Germline loops: CDR1 MNHEY, CDR2 SMNVEV (reference sequence). CDR3 residues: CASSWASGGYNEQFF. The CDR3 bases are TGTGCCAGCAGTTGGGCTAGCGGGGGATACAATGAGCAGTTCTTC.

This chain uses TRBV4-2 with TRBJ2-7; 7 positions match TRBD1. The CDR3 contains 16 residues. With V trimmed by 1 base and J by 1 base, 7 bases remained unmatched. The germline V gene encodes CDR1 LGHNA and CDR2 YNFKEQ. The CDR3 region has the DNA TGTGCCAGCAGCCAAGCTGGGACAGCTGCTTCCTACGAGCAGTACTTC. Translating gives CASSQAGTAASYEQYF.

The rearrangement joins TRBV7-8 to TRBJ1-2, with D perhaps matching TRBD1 (5 bases). Germline V gene sequence: CDR1 SGHVS, CDR2 FQNEAQ. CDR3 length equals 13 residues. Trimming cost V 1 base and J 3 bases, with 6 bases left between them. The CDR3 loop reads CASSLGGDYGYTF. The CDR3 coding sequence is TGTGCCAGCAGCTTAGGGGGGGACTATGGCTACACCTTC.

V and J are TRBV11-3 and TRBJ2-2; 8 nucleotides match TRBD2. The CDR3 sequence is 16 residues long. Germline V gene data show CDR1 as SGHNT and CDR2 as YENEEA. Trimming at V came to 5 bases and at J to 4 bases, leaving 9 bases not matched to a gene. The CDR3 sequence is CASSPSGGPSTGELFF. The CDR3 DNA sequence: TGTGCCAGCAGCCCCTCGGGAGGGCCGAGCACCGGGGAGCTGTTTTTT. Filled out from reference TRBV11-3 and TRBJ2-2, the complete variable domain reads EAGVVQSPRYKIIEKKQPVAFWCNPISGHNTLYWYLQNLGQGPELLIRYENEEAVDDSQLPKDRFSAERLKGVDSTLKIQPAELGDSAVYLCASSPSGGPSTGELFFGEGSRLTVL.